What follows are 5 T cell receptor beta chains derived from one specimen sequenced in a study of blood T cells in healthy people across ages (dated by TCRdb to the mid-2010s). Libraries were built with 5' RACE. The second PCR ran for roughly 7 to 12 cycles and used a J-beta primer mix along with a sample-barcoded 5' primer. TCRdb trimmed public reads at Q25 via fastp, called clones via MiXCR and kept in-frame beta chains. Identical CDR3 proteins give one entry, which carries the most common genes and DNA. The sample table records approximately 2,000,000 distinct CDR3 sequences; 39% of these occur just once. The ten most abundant clones make up roughly 23% of the sample. The sequencing input was blood. These receptor sequences come from a human donor in good health.

This clonotype was seen more than once but under ten times. This chain links TRBV9 with TRBJ2-4, with 11 bases matching TRBD1. The V and J ends lost 4 bases and 4 bases, in that order; junction bases with no gene match: 7. CDR1 and CDR2 (germline): SGDLS, YYNGEE. The CDR3 contains 16 residues. The CDR3 loop is CASSQGQGASKNIQYF. The CDR3 region has the DNA TGTGCCAGCAGCCAAGGACAGGGGGCTTCGAAAAACATTCAGTACTTC.

The table lists this clonotype with a few counts. The CDR3 sequence is CASSYHGTEAFF. DNA for the CDR3: TGTGCCAGCAGTTACCATGGGACTGAAGCTTTCTTT. The rearrangement uses TRBV12-3 or TRBV12-4 and TRBJ1-1; D is uncertain. This CDR3 has 12 amino acids. Between the trimmed V and J ends, which lost 4 bases and 5 bases, there was a span of 8 bases.

This clonotype was picked up a small number of times. The V and J genes are TRBV15 and TRBJ2-1; 7 bases align to TRBD2. The germline CDR1 and CDR2 sequences are LNHNV and YYDKDF (reference sequence). The CDR3 has 18 residues. With V trimmed by 5 bases and J by 4 bases, 17 bases remained unmatched. For the CDR3, the DNA is TGTGCCACCAGCTCCACTATTAACACTAGCGTCTTTTACAATGAGCAGTTCTTC. It specifies CATSSTINTSVFYNEQFF.

This chain uses TRBV10-3 with TRBJ1-5; 7 nucleotides agree with TRBD1. The CDR3 runs 13 residues. The germline V gene encodes CDR1 ENHRY and CDR2 SYGVKD. V lost 8 bases and J lost 10; bases outside the gene matches: 11. The CDR3 here is CAIRTGEEGPQHF. CDR3 sequence (DNA): TGTGCCATCCGAACAGGGGAGGAGGGACCCCAGCATTTT.

This chain connects TRBV12-5 to TRBJ2-1; D unresolved. This CDR3 comprises 14 residues. V gave up 3 bases and J gave up 4 bases, with 10 bases separating them. Per the germline V gene, CDR1 is LGHNT and CDR2 is FRNRAP. This chain's CDR3 is CASGFLMGYNEQFF. CDR3 DNA sequence: TGTGCTAGTGGTTTCCTGATGGGATACAATGAGCAGTTCTTC.